This T cell receptor (beta chain) was found in a study of Tregs in tolerant kidney transplant recipients. General study results and limits: Changing PCR primers prevented nucleotide comparison between some patients' samples. Tregs expanded with activated donor B cells seemed most donor-specific.

Unstimulated Tregs (CD4+CD25+CD127-) and CD4+CD25- non-Tregs were sorted from PBMCs. The CDR3 length is 16 residues. V lost 0 bases and J lost 1; bases outside the gene matches: 3. Germline CDR1 reads SGHRS; CDR2 reads YFSETQ. Assay used: immunoSEQ multiplex PCR; TCRdb lists only in-frame clones, some missing. This table holds approximately 99,000 clones, nearly 90% found once. A note on this clone: What it binds is not known.

The clonotype was recovered from a human donor who received a combined kidney and bone marrow transplant. The chain is built from TRBV5-1 and TRBJ2-5; 10 nucleotides agree with TRBD2. The material was CD4+ T cells from blood, obtained before the transplant. The CDR3 DNA is TGCGCCAGCAGCTTGGGGCCTAGCGGGAGCCAAGAGACCCAGTACTTC. Its protein product is CASSLGPSGSQETQYF. The full variable domain, rest sourced from reference TRBV5-1 and TRBJ2-5, is KAGVTQTPRYLIKTRGQQVTLSCSPISGHRSVSWYQQTPGQGLQFLFEYFSETQRNKGNFPGRFSGRQFSNSRSEMNVSTLELGDSALYLCASSLGPSGSQETQYFGPGTRLLVL.